The sample holds many counts of the clone carrying this T cell receptor beta chain. Its target is not known. Exclusions: uncontrolled infection, other autoimmune disease, pregnancy, lactation. Diagnostic assessment was based on clinical symptoms, serum thyroxine and TRAb, thyroid ultrasound and orbital computed tomography. The sample comes from a study of T cells in Graves' hyperthyroidism and ophthalmopathy. Study context: At the time of initial diagnosis and before any treatment, peripheral blood was collected. Whole-study findings and limits: Blood also carried most thyroid clonotypes expanded above 0.001.

RNA transcripts were the template for amplifying TCR beta CDR3 regions. HTBI primers were employed in a first-round RT-PCR of the TCR CDR3. Via MiXCR, TCRdb re-called the multiplex PCR reads, giving one row per CDR3 protein. The data contain about half a million distinct CDR3 sequences, approximately 23% of them singletons. The CDR3 has 15 residues. V lost 7 bases, J lost 3 bases, and 11 bases stayed unmatched. Per germline, CDR1 MNHNS and CDR2 SASEGT. The specimen sequenced was blood. The chain uses TRBV6-1 and TRBJ2-7; 8 positions agree with TRBD1. This clonotype was obtained from a woman between 70 and 85 years old with Graves' ophthalmopathy. The CDR3 coding sequence is TGTGCCAGCACTGGATTTAGACAGGGGATCTACGAGCAGTACTTC. Translated, it gives CASTGFRQGIYEQYF.